These T cell receptor beta chains were read from a single sample in a study of PD-L1 blockade in urothelial cancer. Data came from immunoSEQ multiplex PCR; TCRdb stores just in-frame clones and leaves some out. This table has 72,000 or so clones, approximately 86% appearing once. The source was PBMCs, collected around atezolizumab (anti-PD-L1) treatment. The receptors come from a man between 60 and 75 years old with urothelial cancer. Both conserved end residues are part of each CDR3. A D gene is named only where the DNA matches it firmly. Expanded clones get a size class; other rows say once, few or many, or leave the size out.

J gene,V gene,clone size,D gene,CDR3 protein
TRBJ2-7,TRBV5-6,NA,NA,CASSSRRGSFFRDEQYF
TRBJ2-7,TRBV28,NA,NA,CASSLEGALSYEQYF
TRBJ1-1,TRBV18,once,TRBD1,CASSRTGGTITVNTEAFF
TRBJ1-2,TRBV7-9,NA,NA,CASSLFEGYTF
TRBJ2-7,TRBV6-5,NA,TRBD1,CASSYSTGNYEQYF
TRBJ2-1,TRBV7-3,few,TRBD2,CASSQTSSYNEQFF
TRBJ1-5,TRBV12-5,NA,NA,CASALALSGENQPQHF
TRBJ2-7,TRBV7-9,NA,TRBD1,CASSSDRGSSLYEQYF
TRBJ1-6,TRBV28,once,NA,CASSLGGVGWNSPLHF
TRBJ2-7,TRBV6-5,many,NA,CASRLRDSYEQYF
TRBJ1-6,TRBV14,NA,NA,CASSQDLAPNSPLHF
TRBJ2-5,TRBV7-2,NA,TRBD2,CASSLAGGGRQETQYF
TRBJ2-5,TRBV6-6,NA,TRBD2,CASRGLAGGGLKTQYF
TRBJ1-2,TRBV7-9,NA,TRBD1,CASSLPRTGPAPSGYTF
TRBJ2-7,TRBV10-2,NA,TRBD1,CASRKGQGASYEQYF
TRBJ1-3,TRBV7-6,NA,NA,CASSPGLLSSGNTIYF
TRBJ1-2,TRBV30,NA,NA,CAWRTPPAYGYTF
TRBJ1-1,TRBV6-5,once,NA,CASSYSRGPGTEAFF
TRBJ2-1,TRBV9,NA,TRBD2,CASRPFSGGTNEQFF
TRBJ2-1,TRBV19,NA,TRBD1,CASSLQTGLLSYNEQFF
TRBJ1-4,TRBV5-8,once,NA,CASSGGALNEKLFF
TRBJ2-5,TRBV4-2,NA,TRBD2,CASSPLTSGGATETQYF
TRBJ1-5,TRBV6-1,NA,TRBD1,CASSELTGVNQPQHF